This T cell receptor beta chain was recorded in a study of blood T cell repertoires in COVID-19. Overall study: Samples taken during acute and convalescent COVID-19 were collected in the United States, Italy and Spain.

CDR3 length: 16 residues. Looked up from germline, CDR1 is SGHTA and CDR2 is FQGNSA. The germline V and J ends were trimmed by 5 bases and 1 base, with 14 bases remaining between them. As processed by the authors: Counts of nucleated cells, estimated from reference gene primer amplification, were obtained. Only in-frame clones appear in the TCRdb table, and some are missing; sequencing was by immunoSEQ multiplex PCR. V, J and clone size reflect that table, while D and trimming were determined from the DNA. The sample records 150,000 to 200,000 clones, roughly 77% being singletons. Sequenced sample: peripheral blood. The rearrangement joins TRBV7-2 to TRBJ2-2; D is undetermined. This clonotype was obtained from a human donor in a cohort sampled during active COVID-19. The CDR3 protein is CASSHNTNRNTGELFF. CDR3 in DNA: TGTGCCAGCAGCCACAACACCAACCGGAACACCGGGGAGCTGTTTTTT.